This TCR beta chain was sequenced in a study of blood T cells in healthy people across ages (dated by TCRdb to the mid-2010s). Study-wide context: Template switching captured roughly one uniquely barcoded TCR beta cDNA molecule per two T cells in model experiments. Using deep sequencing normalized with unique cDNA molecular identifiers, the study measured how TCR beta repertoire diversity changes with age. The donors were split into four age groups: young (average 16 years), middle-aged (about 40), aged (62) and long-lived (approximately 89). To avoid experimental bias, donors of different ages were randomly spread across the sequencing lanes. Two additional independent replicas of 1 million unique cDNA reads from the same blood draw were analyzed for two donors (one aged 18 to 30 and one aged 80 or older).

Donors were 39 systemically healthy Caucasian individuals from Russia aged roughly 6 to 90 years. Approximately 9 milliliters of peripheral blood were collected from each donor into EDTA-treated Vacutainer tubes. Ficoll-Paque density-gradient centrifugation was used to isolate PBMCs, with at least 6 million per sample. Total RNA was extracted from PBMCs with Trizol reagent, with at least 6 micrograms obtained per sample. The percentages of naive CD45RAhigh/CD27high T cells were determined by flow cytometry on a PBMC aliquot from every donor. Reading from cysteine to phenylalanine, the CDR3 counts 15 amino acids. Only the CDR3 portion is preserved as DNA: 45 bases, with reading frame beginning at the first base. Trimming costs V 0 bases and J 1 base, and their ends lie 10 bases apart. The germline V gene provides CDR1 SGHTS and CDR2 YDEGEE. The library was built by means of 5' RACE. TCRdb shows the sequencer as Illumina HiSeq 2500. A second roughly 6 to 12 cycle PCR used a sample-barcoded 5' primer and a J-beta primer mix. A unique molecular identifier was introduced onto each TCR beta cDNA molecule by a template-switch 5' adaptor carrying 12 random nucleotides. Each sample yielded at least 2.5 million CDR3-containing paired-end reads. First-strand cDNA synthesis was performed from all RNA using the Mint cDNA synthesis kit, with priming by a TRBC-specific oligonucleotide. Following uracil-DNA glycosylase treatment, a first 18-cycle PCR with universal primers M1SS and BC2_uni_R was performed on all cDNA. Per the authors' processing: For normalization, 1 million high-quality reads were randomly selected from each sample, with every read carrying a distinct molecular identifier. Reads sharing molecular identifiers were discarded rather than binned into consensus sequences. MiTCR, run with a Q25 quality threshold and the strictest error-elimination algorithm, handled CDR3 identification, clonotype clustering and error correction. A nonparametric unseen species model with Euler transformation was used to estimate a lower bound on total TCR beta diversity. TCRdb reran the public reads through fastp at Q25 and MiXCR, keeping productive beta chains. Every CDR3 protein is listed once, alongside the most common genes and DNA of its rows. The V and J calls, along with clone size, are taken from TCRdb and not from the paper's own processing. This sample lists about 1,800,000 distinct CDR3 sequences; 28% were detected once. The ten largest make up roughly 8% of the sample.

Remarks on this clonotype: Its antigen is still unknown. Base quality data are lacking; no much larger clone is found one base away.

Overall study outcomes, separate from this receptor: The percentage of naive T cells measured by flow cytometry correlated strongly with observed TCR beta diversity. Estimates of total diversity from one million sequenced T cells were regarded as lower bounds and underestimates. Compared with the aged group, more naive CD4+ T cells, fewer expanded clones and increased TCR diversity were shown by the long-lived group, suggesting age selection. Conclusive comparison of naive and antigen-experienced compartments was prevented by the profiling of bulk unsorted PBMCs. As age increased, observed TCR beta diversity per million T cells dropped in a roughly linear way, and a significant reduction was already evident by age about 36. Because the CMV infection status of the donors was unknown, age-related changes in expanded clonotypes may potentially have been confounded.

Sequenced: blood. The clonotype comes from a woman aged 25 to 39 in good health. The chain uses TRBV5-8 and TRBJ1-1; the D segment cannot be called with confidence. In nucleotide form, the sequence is TGTGCCAGCAGCTTGGACTTAACTCGGAACACTGAAGCTTTCTTT. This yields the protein CASSLDLTRNTEAFF.